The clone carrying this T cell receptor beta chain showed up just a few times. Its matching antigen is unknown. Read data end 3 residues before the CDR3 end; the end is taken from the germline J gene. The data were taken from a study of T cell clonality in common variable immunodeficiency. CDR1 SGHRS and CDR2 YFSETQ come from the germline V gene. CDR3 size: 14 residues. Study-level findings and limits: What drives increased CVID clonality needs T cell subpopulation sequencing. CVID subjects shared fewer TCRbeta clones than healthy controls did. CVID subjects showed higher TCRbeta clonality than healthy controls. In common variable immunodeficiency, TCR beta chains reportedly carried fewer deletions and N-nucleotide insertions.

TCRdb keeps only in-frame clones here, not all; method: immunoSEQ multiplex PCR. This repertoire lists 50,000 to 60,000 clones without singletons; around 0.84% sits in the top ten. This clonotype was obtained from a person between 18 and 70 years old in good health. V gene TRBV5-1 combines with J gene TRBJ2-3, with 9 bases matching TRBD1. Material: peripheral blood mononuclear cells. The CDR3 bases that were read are TGCGCCAGCAGCCCGACAGGGGGTGGGGAGACG. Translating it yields CASSPTGGGET. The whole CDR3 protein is CASSPTGGGETQYF.